The clone carrying this T cell receptor beta chain showed up just a few times. As yet, its antigen is unknown. This specimen comes from a study of T cell responses to AZD1222 COVID-19 vaccine. General observations from the study: Two AZD1222 administrations were followed by greater Spike-specific TCR breadth and depth. Reports indicate that nearly half of spike-specific TCRs are directed at unmutated variant regions.

The germline gives CDR1 LGHNA, CDR2 YNFKEQ. The V and J ends lost 3 bases and 0 bases, in that order; junction bases with no gene match: 8. The CDR3 length is 17 residues. The protocol was immunoSEQ multiplex PCR, while the TCRdb copy is restricted to in-frame clones and leaves out a portion. This table has about 120,000 clones, around nine tenths appearing once. This sequence joins TRBV4-2 and TRBJ2-1; 7 bases line up with TRBD2. The source is an adult who received the AZD1222 COVID-19 vaccine. The sample in question was peripheral blood, obtained 28 days after the second AZD1222 dose. CDR3 sequence reads: CASSQVTSSSSYNEQFF. The CDR3 bases are TGTGCCAGCAGCCAGGTGACTAGCTCGAGCTCCTACAATGAGCAGTTCTTC.